This TCR beta chain stems from a study of T cells in Graves' hyperthyroidism and ophthalmopathy. Broader study findings: The majority of expanded thyroid clonotypes above 0.001 also appeared in blood. For ophthalmopathy, model prediction preceded onset by a median 6.5 months.

The table lists this clonotype with many counts. Its antigen is not identified. First hyperthyroidism diagnosis is when the blood sample was obtained, before any ophthalmopathy symptoms. PBMCs were derived from about 10 ml fresh peripheral blood. Amplified TCR beta CDR3 regions came from RNA transcripts. The HTBI primer set drove a first-round RT-PCR of the TCR CDR3. One entry per CDR3 protein, called by TCRdb with MiXCR from the multiplex PCR reads. The sample contains 370,000 or so distinct CDR3 sequences, approximately 14% of which appear only once. CDR1 and CDR2 (germline): DFQATT, SNEGSKA (reference sequence). This CDR3 comprises 12 residues. Trimming cost V 2 bases and J 6 bases, with 8 bases left between them.

The chain couples TRBV20-1 to TRBJ2-1; D gene ambiguous. The specimen was blood. This clonotype was obtained from a woman under 30 with Graves' hyperthyroidism that later progressed to Graves' ophthalmopathy. CDR3 sequence (DNA): TGCAGTGCTAGAACCGGGCCCAATGAGCAGTTCTTC. It is translated as CSARTGPNEQFF.